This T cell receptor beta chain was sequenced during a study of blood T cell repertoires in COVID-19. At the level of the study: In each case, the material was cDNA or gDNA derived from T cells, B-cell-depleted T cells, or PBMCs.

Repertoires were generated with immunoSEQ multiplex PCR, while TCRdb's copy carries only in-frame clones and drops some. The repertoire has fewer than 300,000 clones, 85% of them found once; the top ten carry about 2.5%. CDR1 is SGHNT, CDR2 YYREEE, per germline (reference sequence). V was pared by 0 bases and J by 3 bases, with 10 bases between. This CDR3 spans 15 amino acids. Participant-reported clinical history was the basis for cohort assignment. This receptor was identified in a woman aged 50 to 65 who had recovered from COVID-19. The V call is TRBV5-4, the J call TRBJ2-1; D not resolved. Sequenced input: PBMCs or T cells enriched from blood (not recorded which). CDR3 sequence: CASSLVPGSYNEQFF. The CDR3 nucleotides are TGTGCCAGCAGCTTGGTTCCTGGCAGCTACAATGAGCAGTTCTTC.